This TCR beta chain is drawn from a study of blood T cell repertoires in COVID-19. The wider study: Sample material is recorded as cDNA or gDNA derived from T cells, B-cell-depleted T cells, or PBMCs.

In the study's own analysis: Cell counts per sample came from amplifying reference gene primers. Data came from immunoSEQ multiplex PCR; TCRdb stores just in-frame clones and leaves some out. V, J and clone size are taken as reported in that table, and D and trimming were inferred from the DNA itself. Of fewer than 350,000 clones listed, approximately 86% were seen once; the top ten hold 3.5% to 4.5%. CDR3 length: 14 residues. V shed 2 bases and J shed 8 bases, with 13 bases lying between them. Germline V gives CDR1 MNHNS, CDR2 SASEGT. Enrolled through a virtual design, the participants were between 18 and 89 years of age and came from some 26 US areas.

The sequenced sample consisted of PBMCs or T cells enriched from blood (not recorded which). The sequence came from a woman in her thirties or forties with acute COVID-19. This chain joins TRBV6-1 and TRBJ2-4; tentatively, D is TRBD2 (6 bases). The CDR3 here is CASSEIGWGDIQYF. The CDR3, as DNA: TGTGCCAGCAGTGAAATAGGGTGGGGGGACATTCAGTACTTC.